Listed below are T cell receptor beta chains from one sample, sequenced in a study of blood T cell repertoires in COVID-19. TCRdb's copy holds only in-frame clones and misses some; the assay was immunoSEQ multiplex PCR. This sample carries some 99,000 clones, roughly 80% of them seen once, and the ten largest clones take around 11%. The specimen was peripheral blood. Receptors originate from a woman of 80 years or more with acute or convalescent COVID-19. CDR3s include the opening cysteine and the closing phenylalanine or tryptophan. Fields, in order: clone size, D gene, J gene, V gene, CDR3 DNA, CDR3 protein. A D gene is named only where the DNA matches it firmly. Some rows have no size entry. The others give once, few or many, or a class for an expanded clone.

size: -; D: -; J: TRBJ2-7; V: TRBV7-2; DNA: TGTGCCAGCAGCCCCCTGGGCAACGAGCAGTACTTC; CDR3: CASSPLGNEQYF
size: -; D: -; J: TRBJ1-4; V: TRBV7-9; DNA: TGTGCCAGCAGCTTAGCGACTGTAGAAAAACTGTTTTTT; CDR3: CASSLATVEKLFF
size: -; D: -; J: TRBJ1-1; V: TRBV7-9; DNA: TGTGCCAGCAGCCTGGGACAAAACACTGAAGCTTTCTTT; CDR3: CASSLGQNTEAFF
size: -; D: -; J: TRBJ1-2; V: TRBV19; DNA: TGTGCCAGTAGTATACAGGGGACCATCTATGGCTACACCTTC; CDR3: CASSIQGTIYGYTF
size: -; D: -; J: TRBJ1-2; V: TRBV4-3; DNA: TGCGCCAGCAGCCAAGATCTCTACGTGGGCAGCTCAAACTATGGCTACACCTTC; CDR3: CASSQDLYVGSSNYGYTF
size: -; D: TRBD1; J: TRBJ1-2; V: TRBV19; DNA: TGTGCCAGTAGTCTTGGGACAGGGGATGCCTATGGCTACACCTTC; CDR3: CASSLGTGDAYGYTF
size: -; D: TRBD1; J: TRBJ1-2; V: TRBV6-5; DNA: TGTGCCAGGAGACCGGGACAGGGGAACTATGGCTACACCTTC; CDR3: CARRPGQGNYGYTF
size: -; D: TRBD1; J: TRBJ2-3; V: TRBV7-2; DNA: TGTGCCAGCAGCTTAGACAGGGGACAGGGTACGCAGTATTTT; CDR3: CASSLDRGQGTQYF
size: -; D: -; J: TRBJ2-1; V: TRBV7-9; DNA: TGTGCCAGCAGCTTAGGGGGCAGGGGATACAATGAGCAGTTCTTC; CDR3: CASSLGGRGYNEQFF
size: few; D: -; J: TRBJ2-6; V: TRBV15; DNA: TGTGCCACCAGCAGAGGCCGGTCCTCTGGGGCCAACGTCCTGACTTTC; CDR3: CATSRGRSSGANVLTF
size: -; D: -; J: TRBJ1-6; V: TRBV30; DNA: TGTGCCTGGAGTCAAACCACGAGCTCCTATAATTCACCCCTCCACTTT; CDR3: CAWSQTTSSYNSPLHF
size: -; D: -; J: TRBJ1-6; V: TRBV30; DNA: TGTGCCTGGAGTAAACCAACTACCTCCGGGAATTCACCCCTCCACTTT; CDR3: CAWSKPTTSGNSPLHF
size: -; D: -; J: TRBJ1-5; V: TRBV27; DNA: TGTGCCAGCAGTGCCTCCAGGGGATATAGCAATCAGCCCCAGCATTTT; CDR3: CASSASRGYSNQPQHF
size: -; D: -; J: TRBJ1-6; V: TRBV3-1/TRBV3-2; DNA: TGTGCCAGCAGCCAAAGTCGGCACAGTTCCTATAATTCACCCCTCCACTTT; CDR3: CASSQSRHSSYNSPLHF
size: -; D: TRBD1; J: TRBJ2-2; V: TRBV7-4; DNA: TGTGCCAGGACAGGGGACACCGGGGAGCTGTTTTTT; CDR3: CARTGDTGELFF
size: -; D: TRBD1; J: TRBJ1-5; V: TRBV19; DNA: TGTGCCAGTAGTGGGACAGGGGGTCGTCAGCCCCAGCATTTT; CDR3: CASSGTGGRQPQHF
size: -; D: TRBD1; J: TRBJ1-3; V: TRBV10-3; DNA: TGTGCCATCAATGGGCAGGGGGCGGACACCATATATTTT; CDR3: CAINGQGADTIYF
size: -; D: -; J: TRBJ1-2; V: TRBV5-1; DNA: TGCGCCAGCAGTCCGCTAAGTAACTATGGCTACACCTTC; CDR3: CASSPLSNYGYTF
size: -; D: -; J: TRBJ1-1; V: TRBV2; DNA: TGTGCCAGCAGTGAACAGGGAAGGAACACTGAAGCTTTCTTT; CDR3: CASSEQGRNTEAFF
size: once; D: -; J: TRBJ1-5; V: TRBV7-6; DNA: TGTGCCAGCAGCTTGGCCATTCAGGGTAGGGGCAATCAGCCCCAGCATTTT; CDR3: CASSLAIQGRGNQPQHF
size: -; D: -; J: TRBJ2-2; V: TRBV19; DNA: TGTGCCAGTATGTGGGGGGGCGCGAACACCGGGGAGCTGTTTTTT; CDR3: CASMWGGANTGELFF
size: -; D: -; J: TRBJ2-7; V: TRBV7-2; DNA: TGTGCCAGCAGCTTATTGCAGGCCTACGAGCAGTACTTC; CDR3: CASSLLQAYEQYF
size: -; D: TRBD1; J: TRBJ1-5; V: TRBV7-3; DNA: TGTGCCAGCAGCCAATCCTGGACAGGGTATCGACAGCCCCAGCATTTT; CDR3: CASSQSWTGYRQPQHF
size: once; D: TRBD1; J: TRBJ1-1; V: TRBV28; DNA: TGTGCCAGCAGTCCCAGGGGGCTGAAGAACACTGAAGCTTTCTTT; CDR3: CASSPRGLKNTEAFF
size: -; D: -; J: TRBJ1-6; V: TRBV4-1; DNA: TGCGCCAGCAGCCAAGATGTTTCGGCCAAGCGCACCGTCTTT; CDR3: CASSQDVSAKRTVF
size: -; D: -; J: TRBJ2-7; V: TRBV5-8; DNA: TGTGCCAGCAGCCGGGGGAGACTACTCGAGCAGTACTTC; CDR3: CASSRGRLLEQYF
size: once; D: -; J: TRBJ2-5; V: TRBV10-2; DNA: TGCGCCAGCAGTCCGACCGACAGGTCGGAGACCCAGTACTTC; CDR3: CASSPTDRSETQYF
size: -; D: TRBD1; J: TRBJ2-3; V: TRBV29-1; DNA: TGCAGCGTGGCAGGGGGCGCCGGGCGAGATACGCAGTATTTT; CDR3: CSVAGGAGRDTQYF
size: -; D: -; J: TRBJ2-2; V: TRBV5-6; DNA: TGTGCCAGCAGCCCCCTTGGGACATTGAACACCGGGGAGCTGTTTTTT; CDR3: CASSPLGTLNTGELFF
size: few; D: -; J: TRBJ2-7; V: TRBV7-6; DNA: TGTGCCAGCAGCTCCGGTGGGACTCGACAGCCCCCCTACGAGCAGTACTTC; CDR3: CASSSGGTRQPPYEQYF
size: -; D: -; J: TRBJ2-3; V: TRBV28; DNA: TGTGCCAGCAGCACTCCTGGCAGGGCCACAGATACGCAGTATTTT; CDR3: CASSTPGRATDTQYF
size: -; D: TRBD2; J: TRBJ2-1; V: TRBV19; DNA: TGTGCCAGTACCAGGACTAGCGAAAGGAATGAGCAGTTCTTC; CDR3: CASTRTSERNEQFF
size: -; D: TRBD1; J: TRBJ2-2; V: TRBV14; DNA: TGTGCCAGCAGCCTGTCGGACAGGGCTCTGTTTTTT; CDR3: CASSLSDRALFF
size: once; D: -; J: TRBJ1-4; V: TRBV28; DNA: TGTGCCAGCAGTTTGATGGGGGCGGCTAATGAAAAACTGTTTTTT; CDR3: CASSLMGAANEKLFF
size: -; D: TRBD2; J: TRBJ2-2; V: TRBV19; DNA: TGTGCCAGTAGTTTGGCTAGCGGGGGGCTCACCGGGGAGCTGTTTTTT; CDR3: CASSLASGGLTGELFF